A single sample gave rise to the 4 T cell receptor beta chains below, sequenced in a study of blood T cell repertoires in COVID-19 (TCRdb year 2020). Libraries were prepared through the immunoSEQ multiplex PCR assay. TCRdb holds this immuneACCESS table with in-frame rearrangements only. Some clones are missing; in checked studies, unresolved V genes explain under half, and the rest has no known cause. The sample table shows approximately 150,000 clones, and just under 85% are seen once. The ten largest clones represent around 3.7% of the sample. Sequencing was done on a sample of PBMCs or T cells enriched from blood (not recorded which). The source of these receptors is a woman between 45 and 60 years old with acute COVID-19.

The sample holds one count of this clone. This rearrangement joins TRBV2 to TRBJ1-1, with TRBD1 identical over 10 bases. Germline loops: CDR1 SNHLY, CDR2 FYNNEI. Trimming at V came to 7 bases and at J to 6 bases, leaving 8 bases not matched to a gene. This CDR3 comprises 14 residues. CDR3 DNA: TGTGCCAGCACCAGACAGGGGGCGCGATCTGAAGCTTTCTTT. Translating gives CASTRQGARSEAFF. The variable domain in full, with the rest retrieved from reference TRBV2 and TRBJ1-1, is EPEVTQTPSHQVTQMGQEVILRCVPISNHLYFYWYRQILGQKVEFLVSFYNNEISEKSEIFDDQFSVERPDGSNFTLKIRSTKLEDSAMYFCASTRQGARSEAFFGQGTRLTVV.

The chain uses TRBV7-9 and TRBJ2-7; the D gene is possibly TRBD1 (6 bases). Trimming took off 5 bases at V and 4 bases at J, with 18 bases between the two ends. Germline V gives CDR1 SEHNR, CDR2 FQNEAQ (reference sequence). This CDR3 is built from 15 residues. For the CDR3, the DNA is TGTGCCAGCAGCGGCTGGACAGTGAAAGGGTACGAGCAGTACTTC. Its translation is CASSGWTVKGYEQYF.

Here the CDR3 DNA reads TGCGCCAGCAGCCAAGATGAGGCCCAGCCCCAGCATTTT. As protein: CASSQDEAQPQHF. This chain uses TRBV4-3 with TRBJ1-5, with D hard to call. Looked up from germline, CDR1 is LGHNA and CDR2 is YSLEER. V dropped 0 bases and J dropped 7 bases, with 7 bases sitting between them. This CDR3 has 13 amino acids.

The table lists this clone with a few counts. This sequence joins TRBV3-1 (or the pseudogene TRBV3-2) and TRBJ2-1, with 7 bases matching TRBD2. Germline V lookup: CDR1 LGHDT, CDR2 YNNKEL (reference sequence). The CDR3 runs to 15 residues. V dropped 1 base and J dropped 4; count of bases not matched to a gene: 4. The CDR3 is CASSQGTRLYNEQFF. DNA of the CDR3: TGTGCCAGCAGCCAAGGGACTAGACTTTACAATGAGCAGTTCTTC.